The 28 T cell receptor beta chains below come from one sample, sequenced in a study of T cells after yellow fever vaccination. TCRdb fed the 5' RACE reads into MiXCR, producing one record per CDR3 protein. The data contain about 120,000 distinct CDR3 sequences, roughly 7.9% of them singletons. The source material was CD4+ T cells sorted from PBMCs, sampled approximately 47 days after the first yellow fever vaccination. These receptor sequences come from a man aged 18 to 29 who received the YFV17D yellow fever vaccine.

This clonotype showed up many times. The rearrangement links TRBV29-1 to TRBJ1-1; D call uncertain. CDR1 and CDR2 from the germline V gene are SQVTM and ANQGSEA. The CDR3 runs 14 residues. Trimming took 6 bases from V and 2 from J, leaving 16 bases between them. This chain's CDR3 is CSVNLDWSNTEAFF. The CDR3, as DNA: TGCAGCGTCAATCTAGATTGGAGTAACACTGAAGCTTTCTTT.

The CDR3 spells CAITTGAGNTEAFF. The CDR3 DNA sequence: TGTGCCATCACCACAGGGGCGGGGAACACTGAAGCTTTCTTT. The chain employs TRBV6-1 and TRBJ1-1; TRBD1 agrees at 7 bases. J gave up 1 base and V 10 bases, and 9 bases lay outside the gene matches. CDR3 length equals 14 residues. CDR1 and CDR2 from the germline V gene are MNHNS and SASEGT.

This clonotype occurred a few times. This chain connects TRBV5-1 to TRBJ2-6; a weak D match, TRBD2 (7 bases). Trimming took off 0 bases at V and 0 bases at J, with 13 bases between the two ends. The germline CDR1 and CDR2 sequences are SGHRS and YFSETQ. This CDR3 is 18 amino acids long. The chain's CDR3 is CASSLAVRGASGANVLTF. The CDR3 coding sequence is TGCGCCAGCAGCTTGGCCGTCCGGGGGGCCTCTGGGGCCAACGTCCTGACTTTC.

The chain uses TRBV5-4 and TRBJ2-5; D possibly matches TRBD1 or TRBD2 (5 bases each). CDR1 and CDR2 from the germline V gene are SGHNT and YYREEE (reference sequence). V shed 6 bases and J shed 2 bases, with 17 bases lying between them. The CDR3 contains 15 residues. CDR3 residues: CASTEGKLGQETQYF. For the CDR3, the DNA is TGTGCCAGCACCGAGGGGAAGCTGGGGCAAGAGACCCAGTACTTC.

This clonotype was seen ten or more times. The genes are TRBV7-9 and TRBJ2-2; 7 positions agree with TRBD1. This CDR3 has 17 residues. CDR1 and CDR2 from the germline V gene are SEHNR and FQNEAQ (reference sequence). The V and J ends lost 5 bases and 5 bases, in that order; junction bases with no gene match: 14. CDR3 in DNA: TGTGCCAGCAGCCAAATGGGACAGTCCCTTGGTACCGGGGAGCTGTTTTTT. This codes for CASSQMGQSLGTGELFF.

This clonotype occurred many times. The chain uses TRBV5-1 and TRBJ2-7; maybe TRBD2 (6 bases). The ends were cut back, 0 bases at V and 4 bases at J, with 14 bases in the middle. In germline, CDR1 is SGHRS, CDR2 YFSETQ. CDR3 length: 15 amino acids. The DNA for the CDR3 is TGCGCCAGCAGCTTGGAAGGAGGGAGAGCGTACGAGCAGTACTTC. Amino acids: CASSLEGGRAYEQYF.

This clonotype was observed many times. The CDR3: CASSFGTGITGELFF. CDR3 bases: TGTGCCAGTAGTTTCGGGACAGGGATAACCGGGGAGCTGTTTTTT. The chain carries TRBV19 and TRBJ2-2; 9 positions agree with TRBD1. V shed 5 bases, J shed 5 bases, and the junction held 6 bases outside the gene matches. Germline V gene data show CDR1 as LNHDA and CDR2 as SQIVND (reference sequence). The CDR3 length is 15 residues.

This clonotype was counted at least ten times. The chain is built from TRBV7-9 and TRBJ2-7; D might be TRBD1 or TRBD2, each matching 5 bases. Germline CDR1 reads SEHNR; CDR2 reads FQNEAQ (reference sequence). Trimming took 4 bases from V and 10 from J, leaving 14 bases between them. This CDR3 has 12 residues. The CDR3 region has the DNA TGTGCCAGCAGCTCAGGGCGGACTTTTCAGTACTTC. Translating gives CASSSGRTFQYF.

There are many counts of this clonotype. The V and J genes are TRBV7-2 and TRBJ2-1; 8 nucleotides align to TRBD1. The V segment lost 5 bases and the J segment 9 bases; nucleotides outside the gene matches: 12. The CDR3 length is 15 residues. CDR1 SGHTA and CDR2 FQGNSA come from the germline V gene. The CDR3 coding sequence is TGTGCCAGCAGCCCAAGGACAGGGTACCCCAGTGAGCAGTTCTTC. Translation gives CASSPRTGYPSEQFF.

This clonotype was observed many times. As DNA, the CDR3 is TGTGCCAGCAGTTTAACAGAGTTCTACGAGCAGTACTTC. Translating it yields CASSLTEFYEQYF. V usage is TRBV12-3 or TRBV12-4 and J usage is TRBJ2-7; D unclear. The CDR3 contains 13 residues. The V and J ends lost 2 bases and 3 bases respectively, with 8 bases between them.

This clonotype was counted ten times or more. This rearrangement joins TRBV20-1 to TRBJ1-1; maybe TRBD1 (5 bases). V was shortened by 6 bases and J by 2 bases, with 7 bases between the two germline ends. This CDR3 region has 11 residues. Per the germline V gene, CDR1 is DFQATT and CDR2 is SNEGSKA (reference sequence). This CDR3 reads CSAQGNTEAFF. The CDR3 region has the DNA TGCAGTGCGCAGGGAAACACTGAAGCTTTCTTT.

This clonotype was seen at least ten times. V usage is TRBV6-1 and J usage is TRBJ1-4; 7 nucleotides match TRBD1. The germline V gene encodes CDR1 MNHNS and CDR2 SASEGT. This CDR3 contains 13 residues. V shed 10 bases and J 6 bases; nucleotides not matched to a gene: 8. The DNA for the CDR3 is TGTGCCACCCATAGGGACAGTCATGAAAAACTGTTTTTT. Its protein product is CATHRDSHEKLFF.

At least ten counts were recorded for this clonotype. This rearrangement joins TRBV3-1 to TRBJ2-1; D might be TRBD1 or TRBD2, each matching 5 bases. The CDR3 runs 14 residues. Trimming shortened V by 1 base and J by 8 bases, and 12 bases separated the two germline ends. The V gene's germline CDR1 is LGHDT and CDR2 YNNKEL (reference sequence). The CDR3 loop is CASSQVRVGDEQFF. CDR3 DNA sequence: TGTGCCAGCAGCCAAGTACGGGTGGGGGATGAGCAGTTCTTC.

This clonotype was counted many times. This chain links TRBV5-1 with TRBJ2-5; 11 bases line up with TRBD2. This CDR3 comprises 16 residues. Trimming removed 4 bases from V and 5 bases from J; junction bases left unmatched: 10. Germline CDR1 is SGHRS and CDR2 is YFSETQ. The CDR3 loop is CASSPGTSGLGETQYF. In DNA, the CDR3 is TGCGCCAGCAGCCCAGGGACTAGCGGTTTAGGGGAGACCCAGTACTTC.

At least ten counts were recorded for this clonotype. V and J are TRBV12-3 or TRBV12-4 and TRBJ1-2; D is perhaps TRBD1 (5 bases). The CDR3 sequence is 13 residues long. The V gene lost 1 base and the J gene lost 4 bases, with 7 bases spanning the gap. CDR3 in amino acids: CASSLGQLYGYTF. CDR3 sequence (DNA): TGTGCCAGCAGTTTAGGACAGCTCTATGGCTACACCTTC.

The CDR3 DNA follows: TGTGCCAGCAGCCAATATGTAGGTGGGGAGGCCGGGCGGAATGAGCAGTTCTTC. It specifies CASSQYVGGEAGRNEQFF. The V and J genes are TRBV14 and TRBJ2-1; a possible D gene is TRBD2 (6 bases). Trimming stripped 2 bases from V and 7 bases from J, with 24 bases between. CDR1 SGHDN and CDR2 FVKESK come from the germline V gene. The CDR3 has 18 residues. Complete variable domain (other parts from reference TRBV14 and TRBJ2-1): EAGVTQFPSHSVIEKGQTVTLRCDPISGHDNLYWYRRVMGKEIKFLLHFVKESKQDESGMPNNRFLAERTGGTYSTLKVQPAELEDSGVYFCASSQYVGGEAGRNEQFFGPGTRLTVL.

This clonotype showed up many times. The CDR3 region has the DNA TGTGCCAGCAGCTTTGACGGGGCTCAATTGACCCAGTACTTC. As protein: CASSFDGAQLTQYF. The chain is built from TRBV7-2 and TRBJ2-5; TRBD1 or TRBD2 may be the D gene (5 bases each). The CDR3 has 14 amino acids. Trimming took 3 bases from V and 7 from J, leaving 15 bases between them. Germline-derived CDR1 and CDR2 are SGHTA and FQGNSA.

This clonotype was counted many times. The CDR3 here is CASSRPGGYEQYV. CDR3 DNA sequence: TGTGCCAGCTCACGCCCCGGAGGGTACGAGCAGTACGTC. V gene TRBV18 combines with J gene TRBJ2-7; a possible D gene is TRBD2 (6 bases). Germline V gene sequence: CDR1 KGHSH, CDR2 LQKENI. This CDR3 contains 13 residues. V lost 4 bases, J lost 4 bases, and 11 bases lay in between.

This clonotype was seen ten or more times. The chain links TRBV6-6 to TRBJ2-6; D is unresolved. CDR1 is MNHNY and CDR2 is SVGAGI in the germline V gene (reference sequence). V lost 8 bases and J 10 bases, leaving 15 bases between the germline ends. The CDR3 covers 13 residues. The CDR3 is CASGEPERNVLTF. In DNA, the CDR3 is TGTGCCAGCGGCGAACCCGAACGTAACGTCCTGACTTTC.

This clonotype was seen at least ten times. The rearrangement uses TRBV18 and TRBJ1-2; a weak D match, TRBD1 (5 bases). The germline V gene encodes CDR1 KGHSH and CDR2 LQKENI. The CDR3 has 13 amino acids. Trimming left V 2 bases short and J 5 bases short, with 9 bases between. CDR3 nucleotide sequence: TGTGCCAGCTCACCAGACAGCGCGTATGGCTACACCTTC. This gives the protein CASSPDSAYGYTF.

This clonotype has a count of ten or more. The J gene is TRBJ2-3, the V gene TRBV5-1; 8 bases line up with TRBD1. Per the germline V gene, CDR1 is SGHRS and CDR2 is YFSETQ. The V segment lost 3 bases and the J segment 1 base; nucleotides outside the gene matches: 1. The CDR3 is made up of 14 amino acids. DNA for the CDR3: TGCGCCAGCAGCTGGGGACAGGGCACAGATACGCAGTATTTT. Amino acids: CASSWGQGTDTQYF.

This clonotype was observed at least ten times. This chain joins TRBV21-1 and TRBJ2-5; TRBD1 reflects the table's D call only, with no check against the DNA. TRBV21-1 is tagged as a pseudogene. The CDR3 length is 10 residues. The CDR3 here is CASSNRDTYF. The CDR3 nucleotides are TGTGCCAGCAGCAACCGGGACACCTACTTC.

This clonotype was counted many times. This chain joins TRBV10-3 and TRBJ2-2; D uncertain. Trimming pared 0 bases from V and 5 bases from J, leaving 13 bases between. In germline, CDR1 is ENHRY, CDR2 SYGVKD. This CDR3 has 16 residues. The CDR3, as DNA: TGTGCCATCAGTGAGTCGAGAGGCCGCCGAACCGGGGAGCTGTTTTTT. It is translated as CAISESRGRRTGELFF.

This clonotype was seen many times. The CDR3 sequence is CAISAREDTEAFF. The CDR3 DNA follows: TGTGCCATCAGCGCCAGGGAGGACACTGAAGCTTTCTTT. V and J are TRBV10-3 and TRBJ1-1; tentative D call: TRBD1 (5 bases). Trimming took off 6 bases at V and 3 bases at J, with 11 bases between the two ends. CDR3 length: 13 amino acids. Germline loops: CDR1 ENHRY, CDR2 SYGVKD.

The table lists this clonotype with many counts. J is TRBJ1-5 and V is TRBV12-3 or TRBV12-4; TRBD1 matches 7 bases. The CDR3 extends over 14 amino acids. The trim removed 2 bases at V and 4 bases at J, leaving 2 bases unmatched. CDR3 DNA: TGTGCCAGCAGTTTAAGGGGGCAGAATCAGCCCCAGCATTTT. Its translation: CASSLRGQNQPQHF.

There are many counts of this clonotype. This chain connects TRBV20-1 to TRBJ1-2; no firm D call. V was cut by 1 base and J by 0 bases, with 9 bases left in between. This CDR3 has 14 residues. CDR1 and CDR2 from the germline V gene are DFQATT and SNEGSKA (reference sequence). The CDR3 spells CSARGTASNYGYTF. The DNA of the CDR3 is TGCAGTGCTAGAGGCACAGCCTCTAACTATGGCTACACCTTC.

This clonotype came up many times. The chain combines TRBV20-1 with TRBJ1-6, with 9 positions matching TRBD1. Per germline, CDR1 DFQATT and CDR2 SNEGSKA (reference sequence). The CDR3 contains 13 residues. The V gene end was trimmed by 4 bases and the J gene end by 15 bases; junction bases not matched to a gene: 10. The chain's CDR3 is CSATRDREVLLHF. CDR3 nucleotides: TGCAGTGCTACCCGGGACAGGGAGGTCCTCCTCCACTTT.

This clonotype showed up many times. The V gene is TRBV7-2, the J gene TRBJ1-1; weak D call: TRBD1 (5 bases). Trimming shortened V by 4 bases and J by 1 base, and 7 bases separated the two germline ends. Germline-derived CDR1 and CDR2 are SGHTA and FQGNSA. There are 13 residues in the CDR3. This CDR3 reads CASSSGPNTEAFF. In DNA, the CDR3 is TGTGCCAGCAGCTCGGGGCCGAACACTGAAGCTTTCTTT.